Listed here are 5 T cell receptor beta chains from one sample, sequenced in a study of technical replicates of blood from a few donors. Sequenced by immunoSEQ multiplex PCR; TCRdb stores in-frame clones only, minus some. Of some 64,000 clones listed, around 88% are singletons. The sequencing input was PBMCs. Receptors were obtained from a human donor in good health. Some clones in this sample may be carry-over from other donors' samples.

The gene calls are TRBV10-3 and TRBJ2-1, with 11 bases aligning to TRBD2. Per germline, CDR1 ENHRY and CDR2 SYGVKD. V was clipped by 5 bases and J by 5 bases; unmatched bases: 5. The length of the CDR3 is 15 residues. The DNA of the CDR3 is TGTGCCATCAGTTTTCTAGCGGGGGGAAACAATGAGCAGTTCTTC. Protein product: CAISFLAGGNNEQFF.

The V call is TRBV6-5, the J call TRBJ2-2; no definite D call. Between the trimmed V and J ends, which lost 2 bases and 1 base, there was a span of 2 bases. The CDR3 runs to 13 residues. Looked up from germline, CDR1 is MNHEY and CDR2 is SVGAGI. The CDR3 reads CASSYQNTGELFF. The CDR3 DNA reads as TGTGCCAGCAGTTACCAGAACACCGGGGAGCTGTTTTTT.

The chain employs TRBV4-2 and TRBJ2-3; 9 positions agree with TRBD2. The V gene's germline CDR1 is LGHNA and CDR2 YNFKEQ. V shed 5 bases and J 3 bases; nucleotides not matched to a gene: 12. The CDR3 has 17 residues. In DNA, the CDR3 is TGTGCCAGCAGCTCAAACTTCGCGGGGGGGCATACAGATACGCAGTATTTT. Translation gives CASSSNFAGGHTDTQYF.

This clone was seen a few times. This sequence joins TRBV4-3 and TRBJ2-3, with 8 bases matching TRBD2. V was clipped by 1 base and J by 5 bases; unmatched bases: 8. This CDR3 contains 16 residues. Germline assignment: CDR1 LGHNA and CDR2 YSLEER. CDR3 DNA: TGCGCCAGCAGCCAAGTCGACCGGGGGGGCGGAGATACGCAGTATTTT. Encoded protein: CASSQVDRGGGDTQYF.

The chain joins TRBV11-2 to TRBJ1-1; D call uncertain. This CDR3 has 15 residues. Trimming took 1 base from V and 3 from J, leaving 12 bases between them. The V gene's germline CDR1 is SGHAT and CDR2 FQNNGV. The DNA for the CDR3 is TGTGCCAGCAGCTTAGTAGTCGGGAGTGACACTGAAGCTTTCTTT. It specifies CASSLVVGSDTEAFF.